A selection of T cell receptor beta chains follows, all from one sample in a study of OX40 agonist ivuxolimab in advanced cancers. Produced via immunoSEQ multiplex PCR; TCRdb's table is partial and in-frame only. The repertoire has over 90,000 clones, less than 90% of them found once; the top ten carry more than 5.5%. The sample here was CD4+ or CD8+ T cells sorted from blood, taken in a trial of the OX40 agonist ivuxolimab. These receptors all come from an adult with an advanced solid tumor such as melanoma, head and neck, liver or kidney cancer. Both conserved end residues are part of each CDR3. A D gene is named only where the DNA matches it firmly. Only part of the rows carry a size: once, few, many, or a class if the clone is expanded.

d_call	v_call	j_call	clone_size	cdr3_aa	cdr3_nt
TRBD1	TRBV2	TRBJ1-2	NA	CASSGQGFSYGYTF	TGTGCCAGCTCCGGACAGGGGTTCAGCTATGGCTACACCTTC
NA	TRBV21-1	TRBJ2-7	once	CASKSGGGSSTYF	TGTGCCAGCAAGTCAGGGGGGGGCTCTTCTACGTACTTC
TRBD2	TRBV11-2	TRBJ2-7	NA	CASSKRGGVFHEQYF	TGTGCCAGCAGCAAGCGGGGGGGAGTGTTCCACGAGCAGTACTTC
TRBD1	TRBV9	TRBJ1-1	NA	CASSVVGTVTEAFF	TGTGCCAGCAGCGTAGTCGGGACAGTGACTGAAGCTTTCTTT
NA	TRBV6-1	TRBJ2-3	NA	CASSVLNPGSTDTQYF	TGTGCCAGCAGTGTCCTCAATCCGGGGAGCACAGATACGCAGTATTTT
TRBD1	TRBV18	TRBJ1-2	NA	CASSPIEGQGDYGYTF	TGTGCCAGCTCACCAATCGAGGGACAGGGGGACTATGGCTACACCTTC
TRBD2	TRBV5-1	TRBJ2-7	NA	CASSPGLAVYEQYF	TGCGCCAGCAGCCCGGGACTAGCGGTCTACGAGCAGTACTTC
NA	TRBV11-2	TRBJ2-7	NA	CASSLVQSSYEQYF	TGTGCCAGCAGCTTGGTACAGTCATCCTACGAGCAGTACTTC
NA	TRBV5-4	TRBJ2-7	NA	CASSSGPIYEQYF	TGTGCCAGCAGCTCCGGGCCTATCTACGAGCAGTACTTC
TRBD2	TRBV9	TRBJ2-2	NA	CASSGTSGDTGELFF	TGTGCCAGCAGCGGGACTAGCGGCGACACCGGGGAGCTGTTTTTT
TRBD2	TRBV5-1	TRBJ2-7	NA	CASSSLLAGESYEQYF	TGCGCCAGCAGCTCGCTACTAGCGGGGGAATCCTACGAGCAGTACTTC
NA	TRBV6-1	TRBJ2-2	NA	CASSGQFSTGELFF	TGTGCCAGCAGTGGACAATTCAGCACCGGGGAGCTGTTTTTT
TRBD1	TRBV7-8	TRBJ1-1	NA	CASSFAGGGTEAFF	TGTGCCAGCAGCTTCGCAGGGGGCGGGACTGAAGCTTTCTTT